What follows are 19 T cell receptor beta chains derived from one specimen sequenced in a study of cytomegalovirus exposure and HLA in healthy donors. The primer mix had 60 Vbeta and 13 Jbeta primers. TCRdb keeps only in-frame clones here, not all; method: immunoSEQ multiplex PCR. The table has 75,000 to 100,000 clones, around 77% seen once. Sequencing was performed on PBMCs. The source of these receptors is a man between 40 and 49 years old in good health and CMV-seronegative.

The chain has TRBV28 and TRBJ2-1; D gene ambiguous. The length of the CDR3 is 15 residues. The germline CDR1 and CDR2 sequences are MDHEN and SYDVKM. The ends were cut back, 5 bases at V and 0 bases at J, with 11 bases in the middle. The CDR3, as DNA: TGTGCCAGCAGTAATATGGTACTCTCCTACAATGAGCAGTTCTTC. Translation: CASSNMVLSYNEQFF.

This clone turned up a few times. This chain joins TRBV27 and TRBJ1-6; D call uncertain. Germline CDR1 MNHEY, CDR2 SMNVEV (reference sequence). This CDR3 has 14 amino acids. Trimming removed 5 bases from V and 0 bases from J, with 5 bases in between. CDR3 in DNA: TGTGCCAGCAGTGCGAGCTCCTATAATTCACCCCTCCACTTT. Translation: CASSASSYNSPLHF.

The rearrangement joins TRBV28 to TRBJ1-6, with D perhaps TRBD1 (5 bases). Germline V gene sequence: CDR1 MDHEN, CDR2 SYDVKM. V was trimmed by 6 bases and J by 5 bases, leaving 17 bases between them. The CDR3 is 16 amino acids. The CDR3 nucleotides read TGTGCCAGCAGCTCCCCCGCTTTGACAGATAATTCACCCCTCCACTTT. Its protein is CASSSPALTDNSPLHF.

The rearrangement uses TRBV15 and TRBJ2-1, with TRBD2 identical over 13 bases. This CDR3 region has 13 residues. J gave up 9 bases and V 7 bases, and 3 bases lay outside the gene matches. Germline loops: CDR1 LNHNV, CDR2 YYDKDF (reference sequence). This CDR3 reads CATKLAGGLEQFF. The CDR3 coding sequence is TGTGCCACCAAACTAGCGGGGGGGCTTGAGCAGTTCTTC.

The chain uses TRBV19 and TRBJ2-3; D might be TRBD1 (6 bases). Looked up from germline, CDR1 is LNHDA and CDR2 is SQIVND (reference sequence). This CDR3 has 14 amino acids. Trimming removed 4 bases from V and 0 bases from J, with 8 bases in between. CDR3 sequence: CASSTDRSTDTQYF. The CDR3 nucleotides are TGTGCCAGTAGTACGGACAGAAGCACAGATACGCAGTATTTT.

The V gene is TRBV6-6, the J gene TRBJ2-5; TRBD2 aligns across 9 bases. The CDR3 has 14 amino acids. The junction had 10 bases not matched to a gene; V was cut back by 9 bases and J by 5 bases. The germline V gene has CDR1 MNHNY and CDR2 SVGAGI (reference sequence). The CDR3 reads CASRLLAGVETQYF. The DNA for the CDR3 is TGTGCCAGTCGCCTATTAGCGGGGGTTGAGACCCAGTACTTC.

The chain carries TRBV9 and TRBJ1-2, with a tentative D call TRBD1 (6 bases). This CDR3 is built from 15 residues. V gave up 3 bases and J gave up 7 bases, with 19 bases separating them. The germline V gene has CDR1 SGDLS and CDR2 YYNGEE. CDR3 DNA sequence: TGTGCCAGCAGCGCACAGACAGGAAGCTTTGGTGGCTACACCTTC. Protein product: CASSAQTGSFGGYTF.

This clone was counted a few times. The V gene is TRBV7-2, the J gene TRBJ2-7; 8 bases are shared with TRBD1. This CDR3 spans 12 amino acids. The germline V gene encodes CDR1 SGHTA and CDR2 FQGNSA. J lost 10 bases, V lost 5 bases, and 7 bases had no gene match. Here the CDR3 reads CASSIDRGPQYF. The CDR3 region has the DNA TGTGCCAGCAGCATTGACAGGGGCCCTCAGTACTTC.

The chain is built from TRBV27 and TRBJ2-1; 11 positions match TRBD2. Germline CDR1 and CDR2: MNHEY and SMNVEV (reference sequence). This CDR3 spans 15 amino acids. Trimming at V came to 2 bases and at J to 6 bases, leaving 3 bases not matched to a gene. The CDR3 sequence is CASSLRLAGTNEQFF. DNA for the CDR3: TGTGCCAGCAGTTTACGACTAGCGGGAACCAATGAGCAGTTCTTC.

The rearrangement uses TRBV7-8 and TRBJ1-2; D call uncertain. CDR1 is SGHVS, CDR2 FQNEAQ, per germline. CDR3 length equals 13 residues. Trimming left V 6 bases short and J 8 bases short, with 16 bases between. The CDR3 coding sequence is TGTGCCAGCAGTGCCGTGGGTGCGGGGGGCTACACCTTC. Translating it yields CASSAVGAGGYTF.

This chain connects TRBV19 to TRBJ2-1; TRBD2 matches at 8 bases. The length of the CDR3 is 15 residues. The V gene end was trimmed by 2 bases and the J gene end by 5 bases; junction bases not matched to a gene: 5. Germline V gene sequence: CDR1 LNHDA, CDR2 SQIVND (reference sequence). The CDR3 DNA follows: TGTGCCAGTAGTATACGGGGGGGCGGGGACAATGAGCAGTTCTTC. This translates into CASSIRGGGDNEQFF.

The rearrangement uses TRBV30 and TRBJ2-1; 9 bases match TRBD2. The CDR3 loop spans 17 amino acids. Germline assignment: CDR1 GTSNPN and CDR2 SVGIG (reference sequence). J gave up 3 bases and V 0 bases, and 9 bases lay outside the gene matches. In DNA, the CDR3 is TGTGCCTGGAGTGTAGGAACAGGCGGGGGGGGCTACAATGAGCAGTTCTTC. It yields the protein CAWSVGTGGGGYNEQFF. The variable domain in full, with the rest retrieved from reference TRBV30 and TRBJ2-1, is SQTIHQWPATLVQPVGSPLSLECTVEGTSNPNLYWYRQAAGRGLQLLFYSVGIGQISSEVPQNLSASRPQDRQFILSSKKLLLSDSGFYLCAWSVGTGGGGYNEQFFGPGTRLTVL.

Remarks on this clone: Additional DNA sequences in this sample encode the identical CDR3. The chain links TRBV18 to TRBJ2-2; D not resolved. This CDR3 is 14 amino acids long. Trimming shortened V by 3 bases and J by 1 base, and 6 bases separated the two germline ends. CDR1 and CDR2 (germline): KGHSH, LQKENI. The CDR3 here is CASSPSQNTGELFF. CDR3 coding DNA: TGTGCCAGCTCACCGAGCCAGAACACCGGGGAGCTGTTTTTT.

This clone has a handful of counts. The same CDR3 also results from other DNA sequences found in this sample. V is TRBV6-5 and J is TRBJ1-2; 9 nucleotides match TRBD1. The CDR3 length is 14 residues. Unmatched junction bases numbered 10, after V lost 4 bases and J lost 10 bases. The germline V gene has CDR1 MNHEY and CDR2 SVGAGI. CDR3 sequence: CASSLQGALPPYTF. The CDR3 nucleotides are TGTGCCAGCAGTTTACAGGGGGCCCTACCCCCCTACACCTTC.

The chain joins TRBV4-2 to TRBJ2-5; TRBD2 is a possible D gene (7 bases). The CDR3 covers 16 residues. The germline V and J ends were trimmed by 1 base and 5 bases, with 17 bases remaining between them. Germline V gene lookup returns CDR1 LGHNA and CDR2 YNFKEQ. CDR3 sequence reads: CASSQVSAGAGETQYF. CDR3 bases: TGTGCCAGCAGCCAAGTTTCCGCGGGGGCCGGGGAGACCCAGTACTTC.

CDR3 loop: CASSLRADNSPLHF. The CDR3 DNA sequence: TGTGCCAGCAGCTTAAGAGCCGATAATTCACCCCTCCACTTT. This chain links TRBV7-3 with TRBJ1-6; D ambiguous. Trimming took 1 base from V and 5 from J, leaving 6 bases between them. The CDR3 totals 14 residues. CDR1 and CDR2 (germline): SGHTA, FQGTGA. The whole variable domain, filled in from reference TRBV7-3 and TRBJ1-6, reads GAGVSQTPSNKVTEKGKYVELRCDPISGHTALYWYRQSLGQGPEFLIYFQGTGAADDSGLPNDRFFAVRPEGSVSTLKIQRTERGDSAVYLCASSLRADNSPLHFGNGTRLTVT.

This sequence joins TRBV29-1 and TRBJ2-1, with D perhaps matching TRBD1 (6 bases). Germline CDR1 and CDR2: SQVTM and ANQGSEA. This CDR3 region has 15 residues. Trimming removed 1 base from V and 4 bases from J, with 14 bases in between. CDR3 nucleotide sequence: TGCAGCGTTGAAGTCGTGGGGGCCCGATACAATGAGCAGTTCTTC. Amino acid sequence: CSVEVVGARYNEQFF.

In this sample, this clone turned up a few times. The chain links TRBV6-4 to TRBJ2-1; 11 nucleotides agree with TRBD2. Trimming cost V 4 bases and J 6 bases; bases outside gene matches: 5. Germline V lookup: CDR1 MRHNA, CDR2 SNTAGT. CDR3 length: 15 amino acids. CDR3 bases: TGTGCCAGCAGTGTGGGACTAGCGGCAGTCAATGAGCAGTTCTTC. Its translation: CASSVGLAAVNEQFF.

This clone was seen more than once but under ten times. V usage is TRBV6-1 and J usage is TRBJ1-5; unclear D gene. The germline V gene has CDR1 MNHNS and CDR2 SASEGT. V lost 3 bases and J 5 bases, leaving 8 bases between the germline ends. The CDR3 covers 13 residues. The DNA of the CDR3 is TGTGCCAGCAGTGACTCGTTTGATCAGCCCCAGCATTTT. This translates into CASSDSFDQPQHF.